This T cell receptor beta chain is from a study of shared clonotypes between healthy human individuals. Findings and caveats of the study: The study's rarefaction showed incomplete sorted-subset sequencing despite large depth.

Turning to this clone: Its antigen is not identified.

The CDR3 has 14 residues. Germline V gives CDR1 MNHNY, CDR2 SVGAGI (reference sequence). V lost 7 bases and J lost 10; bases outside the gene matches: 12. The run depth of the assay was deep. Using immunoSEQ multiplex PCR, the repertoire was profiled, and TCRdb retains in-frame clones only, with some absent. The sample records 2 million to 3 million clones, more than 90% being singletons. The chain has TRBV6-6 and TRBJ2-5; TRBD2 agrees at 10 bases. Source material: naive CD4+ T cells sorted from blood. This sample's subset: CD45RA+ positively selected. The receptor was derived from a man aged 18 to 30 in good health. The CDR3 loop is CASTMASGGIDQYF. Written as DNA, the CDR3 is TGTGCCAGCACTATGGCTAGCGGGGGAATCGACCAGTACTTC.